The 10 T cell receptor beta chains given below trace back to one sample, sequenced in a study of persistence of HIV-infected CD4 T cells. Sequencing used immunoSEQ version 4 in survey mode. Generated by immunoSEQ multiplex PCR, the TCRdb table keeps only in-frame clones and is missing some. This repertoire shows approximately 32,000 clones, 75% to 85% found once; its top ten account for roughly 18%. These TCRs' antigens remain unknown. Overlapping HIV-1 Gag 15-mer peptides at about 1 ug per peptide per mL were used. Memory cells lacking CD40L and CD69 with high CD45RO were sorted. Material: CD4+ T cells sorted from PBMCs after roughly 17-hour stimulation, obtained from a patient who received antiretroviral therapy. These receptors were taken from an adult woman with HIV who was CMV-seropositive.

The rearrangement links TRBV12-3 or TRBV12-4 to TRBJ1-2; a possible D gene is TRBD1 (5 bases). Trimming cost V 8 bases and J 6 bases, with 16 bases left between them. The CDR3 has 13 residues. CDR3 region: CASGFLSRDGYTF. As DNA, the CDR3 is TGTGCCAGCGGGTTCTTAAGCAGGGATGGCTACACCTTC.

The chain joins TRBV5-1 to TRBJ2-1; D unclear. V was clipped by 4 bases and J by 7 bases, with 15 bases between them. This CDR3 contains 14 residues. CDR1 and CDR2 (germline): SGHRS, YFSETQ. CDR3 amino acids: CASSILGMGNEQFF. CDR3 nucleotides: TGCGCCAGCAGCATTTTAGGGATGGGAAATGAGCAGTTCTTC.

Here the CDR3 reads CASSFRMNTEAFF. CDR3 coding DNA: TGTGCCAGCAGCTTTCGGATGAACACTGAAGCTTTCTTT. V gene TRBV7-9 combines with J gene TRBJ1-1; D not resolved. CDR1 is SEHNR and CDR2 is FQNEAQ in the germline V gene (reference sequence). The CDR3 consists of 13 residues. The V and J ends lost 3 bases and 0 bases respectively, with 5 bases between them.

The chain is built from TRBV6-1 and TRBJ1-1; possibly TRBD1 for D (6 bases). The CDR3 is 13 residues long. V was trimmed by 6 bases and J by 7 bases, leaving 15 bases between them. Germline assignment: CDR1 MNHNS and CDR2 SASEGT. CDR3 in DNA: TGTGCCAGCAGCCTAACAAACAGGGTTGAAGCTTTCTTT. Translated: CASSLTNRVEAFF.

This chain connects TRBV5-1 to TRBJ2-1; 10 nucleotides align to TRBD2. Germline V gene data show CDR1 as SGHRS and CDR2 as YFSETQ. The V and J ends lost 3 bases and 3 bases, in that order; junction bases with no gene match: 6. The CDR3 contains 16 residues. In nucleotides, the CDR3 is TGCGCCAGCAGCTCATCAGCGGGAGGGATCTACAATGAGCAGTTCTTC. Protein: CASSSSAGGIYNEQFF. Full variable domain (missing parts from reference TRBV5-1 and TRBJ2-1): KAGVTQTPRYLIKTRGQQVTLSCSPISGHRSVSWYQQTPGQGLQFLFEYFSETQRNKGNFPGRFSGRQFSNSRSEMNVSTLELGDSALYLCASSSSAGGIYNEQFFGPGTRLTVL.

V usage is TRBV5-6 and J usage is TRBJ2-3, with 7 bases aligning to TRBD1. The CDR3 has 13 residues. Germline loops: CDR1 SGHDT, CDR2 YYEEEE. With 4 bases clipped from V and 7 bases from J, the junction kept 6 bases outside the gene matches. The CDR3: CASSLRDSNTQYF. The CDR3 DNA reads as TGTGCCAGCAGCCTCCGGGACAGCAATACGCAGTATTTT.

The gene calls are TRBV2 and TRBJ2-1, with a tentative D call TRBD2 (7 bases). CDR1 and CDR2 (germline): SNHLY, FYNNEI. The CDR3 contains 19 residues. V shed 4 bases and J shed 5 bases, with 27 bases lying between them. Here the CDR3 reads CASSVLVGPGGGSDNEQFF. CDR3 DNA sequence: TGTGCCAGCAGTGTTTTGGTCGGCCCCGGGGGCGGGAGCGACAATGAGCAGTTCTTC.

This rearrangement joins TRBV27 to TRBJ2-1; 10 positions agree with TRBD2. Germline V CDR1 and CDR2: MNHEY, SMNVEV (reference sequence). J was trimmed by 10 bases and V by 1 base; bases with no gene match: 7. The CDR3 covers 15 residues. The CDR3 spells CASSLFLAGAGEQFF. CDR3 coding DNA: TGTGCCAGCAGTTTATTTCTAGCGGGAGCAGGGGAGCAGTTCTTC.

The CDR3 DNA follows: TGTGCCAGCAGTTTACCGCTTGGACTAGCGACCACCGGGGAGCTGTTTTTT. This sequence encodes CASSLPLGLATTGELFF. The chain employs TRBV28 and TRBJ2-2; 9 bases are shared with TRBD2. J was trimmed by 4 bases and V by 2 bases; bases with no gene match: 8. This CDR3 has 17 residues. Germline V CDR1 and CDR2: MDHEN, SYDVKM.

This chain links TRBV6-5 with TRBJ2-7, with 7 bases aligning to TRBD2. The V segment lost 6 bases and the J segment 3 bases; nucleotides outside the gene matches: 5. This CDR3 contains 13 residues. Per germline, CDR1 MNHEY and CDR2 SVGAGI. CDR3 in DNA: TGTGCCAGCAGGCCTCCGGGAGGCTACGAGCAGTACTTC. Protein sequence: CASRPPGGYEQYF.